This entry concerns a single T cell receptor (beta chain). The record originates from a study of blood T cells in healthy people across ages. Germline CDR1 reads SGHTA; CDR2 reads FQGNSA. The CDR3 is made up of 15 amino acids. The J segment lost 6 bases and the V segment lost 5 bases, leaving 9 bases of the junction unmatched. For the second PCR, which ran for about 7 to 11 cycles, a sample-barcoded 5' primer and a J-beta primer mix were used. TCRdb processed the 5' RACE reads anew with MiXCR; each CDR3 protein has one entry. The repertoire holds hundreds of thousands of distinct CDR3 sequences, about 62% seen once, with 28% in the top ten.

The sequenced sample consisted of blood. The sequence derives from a man younger than 45 in good health. The chain recombines TRBV7-2 with TRBJ2-1, with 8 positions matching TRBD1. The CDR3 bases are TGTGCCAGCAGCCCCCGGGACAGGATGACCAATGAGCAGTTCTTC. Its protein is CASSPRDRMTNEQFF.